This T cell receptor (beta chain) was sequenced during a study of T-cell memory formation after mild COVID-19. This clonotype was seen only once. TCRdb reprocessed the 5' RACE reads with MiXCR, giving one entry per CDR3 protein. The sample records about 170,000 distinct CDR3 sequences, roughly 13% being singletons. The CDR3 is made up of 19 amino acids. V dropped 2 bases and J dropped 1; count of bases not matched to a gene: 12. Germline V gene lookup returns CDR1 MNHEY and CDR2 SVGEGT. Sequenced: PBMCs or a T cell subset sorted from them (not recorded which). The source of this sequence is a man between 18 and 35 years old who had mild COVID-19 (a few samples of this study predate the infection). Cell type and time point are not known. This rearrangement joins TRBV6-2 or TRBV6-3 to TRBJ2-4; TRBD2 aligns across 9 bases. CDR3 region: CASSYTGLAFIDAKNIQYF. The CDR3 bases are TGTGCCAGCAGTTACACGGGACTAGCATTTATCGACGCCAAAAACATTCAGTACTTC.